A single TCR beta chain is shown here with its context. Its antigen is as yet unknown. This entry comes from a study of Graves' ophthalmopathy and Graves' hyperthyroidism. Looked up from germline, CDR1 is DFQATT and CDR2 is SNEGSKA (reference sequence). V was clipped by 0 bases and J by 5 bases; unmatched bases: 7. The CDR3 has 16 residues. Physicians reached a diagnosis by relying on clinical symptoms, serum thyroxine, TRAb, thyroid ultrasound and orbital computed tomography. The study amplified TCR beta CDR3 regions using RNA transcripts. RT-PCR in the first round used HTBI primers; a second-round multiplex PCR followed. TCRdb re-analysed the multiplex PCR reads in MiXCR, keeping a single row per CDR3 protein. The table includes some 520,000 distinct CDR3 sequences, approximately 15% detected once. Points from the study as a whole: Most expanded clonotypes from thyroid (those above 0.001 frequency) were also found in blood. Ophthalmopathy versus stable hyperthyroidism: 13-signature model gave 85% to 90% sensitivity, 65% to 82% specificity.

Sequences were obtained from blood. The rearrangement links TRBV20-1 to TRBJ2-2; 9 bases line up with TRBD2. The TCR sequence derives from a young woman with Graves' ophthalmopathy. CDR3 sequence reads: CSARDLVAGETGELFF. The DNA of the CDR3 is TGCAGTGCTAGAGATCTGGTAGCGGGAGAAACCGGGGAGCTGTTTTTT.